This T cell receptor beta chain comes out of a study of blood T cells in healthy people across ages. Study outcomes and limitations: Calculation of diversity from one million T cells yielded estimates considered to be underestimates. Nothing was known about donor CMV status, and this possibly confounded expanded clonotype changes. In long-lived donors, naive CD4+ cell counts and diversity exceeded those of aged donors.

This clonotype has only a few counts. What it binds is not known. For the second PCR, which ran for 7 to 11 cycles, a sample-barcoded 5' primer and a J-beta primer mix were used. Tags on each cDNA molecule came from a template-switch adaptor with 12 random nucleotides. MiXCR, applied by TCRdb to the 5' RACE reads, yields one record per CDR3 protein. Of almost 800,000 distinct CDR3 sequences in the sample, roughly 64% are singletons; the top ten hold around 22%. Germline lookup yields CDR1 SGHTA and CDR2 FQGNSA. V was pared by 1 base and J by 8 bases, with 8 bases of the junction left unmatched. The CDR3 is 15 amino acids.

The specimen was blood. The receptor was isolated from a man under 40 in good health. This chain connects TRBV7-2 to TRBJ2-1, with 7 bases matching TRBD2. CDR3 DNA sequence: TGTGCCAGCAGCTTAGAACGGCGGGAGAGGGATGAGCAGTTCTTC. This translates into CASSLERRERDEQFF.